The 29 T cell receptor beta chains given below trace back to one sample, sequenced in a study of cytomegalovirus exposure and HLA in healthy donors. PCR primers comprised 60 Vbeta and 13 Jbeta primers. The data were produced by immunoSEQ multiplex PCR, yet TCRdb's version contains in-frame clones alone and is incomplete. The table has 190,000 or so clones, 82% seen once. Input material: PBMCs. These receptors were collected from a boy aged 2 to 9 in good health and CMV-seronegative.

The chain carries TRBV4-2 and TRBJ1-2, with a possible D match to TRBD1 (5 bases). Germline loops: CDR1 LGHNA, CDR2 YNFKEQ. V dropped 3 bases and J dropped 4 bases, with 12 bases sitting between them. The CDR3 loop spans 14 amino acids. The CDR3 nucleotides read TGTGCCAGCAGCCAGGAAGGGGTCGGCTATGGCTACACCTTC. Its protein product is CASSQEGVGYGYTF.

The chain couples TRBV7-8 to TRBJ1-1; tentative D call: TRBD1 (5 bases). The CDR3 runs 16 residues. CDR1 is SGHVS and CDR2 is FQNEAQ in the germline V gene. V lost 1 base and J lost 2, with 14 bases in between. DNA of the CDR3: TGTGCCAGCAGCTTAGTTTGGGGCCAGGCTAACACTGAAGCTTTCTTT. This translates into CASSLVWGQANTEAFF.

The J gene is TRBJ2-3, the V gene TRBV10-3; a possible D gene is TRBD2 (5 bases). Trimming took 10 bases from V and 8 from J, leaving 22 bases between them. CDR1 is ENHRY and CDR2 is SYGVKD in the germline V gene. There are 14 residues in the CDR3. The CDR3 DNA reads TGTGCCACCCGCAGGTTGGCCGACCGGGGTACGCAGTATTTT. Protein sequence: CATRRLADRGTQYF.

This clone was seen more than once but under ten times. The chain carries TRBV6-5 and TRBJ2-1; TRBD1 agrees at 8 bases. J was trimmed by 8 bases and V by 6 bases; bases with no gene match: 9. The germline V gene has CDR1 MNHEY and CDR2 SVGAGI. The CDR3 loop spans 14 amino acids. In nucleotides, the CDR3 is TGTGCCAGCAGGGCTCGGACAGGGTACGATGAGCAGTTCTTC. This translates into CASRARTGYDEQFF.

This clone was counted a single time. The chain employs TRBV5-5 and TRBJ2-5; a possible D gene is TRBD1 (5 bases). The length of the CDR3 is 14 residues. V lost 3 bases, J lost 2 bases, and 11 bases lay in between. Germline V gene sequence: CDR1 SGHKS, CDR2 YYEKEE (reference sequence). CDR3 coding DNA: TGTGCCAGCAGCTACCTGCAGGGACAAGAGACCCAGTACTTC. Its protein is CASSYLQGQETQYF.

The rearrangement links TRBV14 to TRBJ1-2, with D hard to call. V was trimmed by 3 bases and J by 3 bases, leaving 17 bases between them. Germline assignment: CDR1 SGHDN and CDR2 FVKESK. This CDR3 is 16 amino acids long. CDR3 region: CASSQPFGEVDYGYTF. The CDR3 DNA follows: TGTGCCAGCAGCCAGCCCTTTGGGGAGGTCGACTATGGCTACACCTTC. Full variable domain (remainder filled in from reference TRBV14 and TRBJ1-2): EAGVTQFPSHSVIEKGQTVTLRCDPISGHDNLYWYRRVMGKEIKFLLHFVKESKQDESGMPNNRFLAERTGGTYSTLKVQPAELEDSGVYFCASSQPFGEVDYGYTFGSGTRLTVV.

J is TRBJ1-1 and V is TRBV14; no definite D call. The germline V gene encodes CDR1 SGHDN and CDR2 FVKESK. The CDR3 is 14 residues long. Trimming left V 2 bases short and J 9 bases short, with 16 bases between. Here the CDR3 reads CASSQHSGSSKAFF. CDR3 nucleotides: TGTGCCAGCAGCCAACATTCCGGGTCGTCAAAAGCTTTCTTT.

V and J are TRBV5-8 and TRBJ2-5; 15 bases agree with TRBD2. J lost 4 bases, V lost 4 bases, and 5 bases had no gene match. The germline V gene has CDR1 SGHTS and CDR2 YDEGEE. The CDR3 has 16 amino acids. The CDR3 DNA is TGTGCCAGCAGCCCGGGACTAGCGGGGGGTAGAGAGACCCAGTACTTC. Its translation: CASSPGLAGGRETQYF.

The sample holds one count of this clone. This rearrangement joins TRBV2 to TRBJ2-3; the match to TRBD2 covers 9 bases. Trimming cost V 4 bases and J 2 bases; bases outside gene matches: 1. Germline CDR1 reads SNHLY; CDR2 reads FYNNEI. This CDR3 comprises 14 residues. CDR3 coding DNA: TGTGCCAGCAGTGCTAGCGGGGTCACAGATACGCAGTATTTT. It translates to CASSASGVTDTQYF. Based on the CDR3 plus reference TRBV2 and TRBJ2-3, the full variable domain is EPEVTQTPSHQVTQMGQEVILRCVPISNHLYFYWYRQILGQKVEFLVSFYNNEISEKSEIFDDQFSVERPDGSNFTLKIRSTKLEDSAMYFCASSASGVTDTQYFGPGTRLTVL.

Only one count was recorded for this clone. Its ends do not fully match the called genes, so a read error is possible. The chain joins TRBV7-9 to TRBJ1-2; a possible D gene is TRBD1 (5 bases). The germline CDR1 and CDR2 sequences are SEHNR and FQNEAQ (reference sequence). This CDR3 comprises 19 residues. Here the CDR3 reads CSSSIAAGSRPFSNYGYTF. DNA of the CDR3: TGTTCCAGCAGTATCGCCGCAGGGTCGAGGCCGTTTTCTAACTATGGCTACACCTTC.

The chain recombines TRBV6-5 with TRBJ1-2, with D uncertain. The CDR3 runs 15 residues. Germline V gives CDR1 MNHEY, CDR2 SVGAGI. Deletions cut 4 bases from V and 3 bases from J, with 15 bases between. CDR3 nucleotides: TGTGCCAGCAGTTTCATTGACCGCCGGGACTATGGCTACACCTTC. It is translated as CASSFIDRRDYGYTF.

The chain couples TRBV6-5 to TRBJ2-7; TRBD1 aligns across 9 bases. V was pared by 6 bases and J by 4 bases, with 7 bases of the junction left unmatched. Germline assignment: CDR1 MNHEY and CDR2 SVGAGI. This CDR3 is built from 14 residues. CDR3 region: CASRPDGQGYEQYF. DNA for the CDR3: TGTGCCAGCAGACCTGACGGACAGGGGTACGAGCAGTACTTC.

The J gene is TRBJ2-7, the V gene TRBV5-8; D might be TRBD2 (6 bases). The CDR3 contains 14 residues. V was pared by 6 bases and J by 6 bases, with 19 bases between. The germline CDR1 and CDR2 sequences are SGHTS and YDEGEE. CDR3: CASTRKWGGTEQYF. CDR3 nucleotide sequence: TGTGCCAGCACCAGGAAATGGGGCGGGACCGAGCAGTACTTC.

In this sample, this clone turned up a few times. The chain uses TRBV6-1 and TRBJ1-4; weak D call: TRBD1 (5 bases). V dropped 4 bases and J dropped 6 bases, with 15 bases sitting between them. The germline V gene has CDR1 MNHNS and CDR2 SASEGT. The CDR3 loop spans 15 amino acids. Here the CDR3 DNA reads TGTGCCAGCAGTGCCCTTGGGGGAGGGTATGAAAAACTGTTTTTT. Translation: CASSALGGGYEKLFF.

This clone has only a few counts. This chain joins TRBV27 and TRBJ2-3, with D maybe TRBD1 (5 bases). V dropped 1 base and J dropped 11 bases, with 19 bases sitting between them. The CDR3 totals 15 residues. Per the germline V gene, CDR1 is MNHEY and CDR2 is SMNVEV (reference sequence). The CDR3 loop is CASSLFRGPSFWQYF. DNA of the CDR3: TGTGCCAGCAGTTTATTTAGGGGCCCCTCCTTTTGGCAGTATTTT.

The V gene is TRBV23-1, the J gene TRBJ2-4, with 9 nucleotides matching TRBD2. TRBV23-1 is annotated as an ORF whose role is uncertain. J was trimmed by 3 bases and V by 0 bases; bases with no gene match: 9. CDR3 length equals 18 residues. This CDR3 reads CASSQSPSGAKHKNIQYF. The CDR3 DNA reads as TGCGCCAGCAGTCAATCGCCTAGCGGGGCGAAACACAAAAACATTCAGTACTTC.

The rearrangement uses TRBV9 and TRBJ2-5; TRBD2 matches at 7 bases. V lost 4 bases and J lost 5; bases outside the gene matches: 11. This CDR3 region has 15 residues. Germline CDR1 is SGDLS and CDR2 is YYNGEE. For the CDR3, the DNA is TGTGCCAGCAGCCCCCGTGGCCTAGCGGCGGAGACCCAGTACTTC. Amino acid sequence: CASSPRGLAAETQYF.

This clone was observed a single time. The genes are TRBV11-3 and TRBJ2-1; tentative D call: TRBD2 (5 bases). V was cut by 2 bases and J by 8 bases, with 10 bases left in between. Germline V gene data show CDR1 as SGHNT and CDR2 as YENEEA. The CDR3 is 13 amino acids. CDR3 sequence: CASSLRGIDEQFF. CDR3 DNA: TGTGCCAGCAGCTTAAGAGGGATTGATGAGCAGTTCTTC.

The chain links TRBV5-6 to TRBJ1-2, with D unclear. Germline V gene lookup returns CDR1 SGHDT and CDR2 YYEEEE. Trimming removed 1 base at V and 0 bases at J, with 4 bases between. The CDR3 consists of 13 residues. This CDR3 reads CASSLFANYGYTF. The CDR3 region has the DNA TGTGCCAGCAGCTTGTTCGCTAACTATGGCTACACCTTC.

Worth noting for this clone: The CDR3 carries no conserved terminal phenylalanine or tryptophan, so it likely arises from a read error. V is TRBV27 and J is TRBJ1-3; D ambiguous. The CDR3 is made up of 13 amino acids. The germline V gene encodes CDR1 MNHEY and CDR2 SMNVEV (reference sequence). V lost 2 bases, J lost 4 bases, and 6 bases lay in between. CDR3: CASSLRRGNTIYL. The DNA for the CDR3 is TGTGCCAGCAGTTTAAGGAGGGGAAACACCATATATCTT.

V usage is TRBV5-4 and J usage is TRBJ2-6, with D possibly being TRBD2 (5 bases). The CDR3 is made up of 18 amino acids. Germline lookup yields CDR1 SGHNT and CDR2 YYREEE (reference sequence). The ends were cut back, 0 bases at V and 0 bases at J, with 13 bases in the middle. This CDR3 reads CASSLGVGLSSGANVLTF. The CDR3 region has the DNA TGTGCCAGCAGCTTGGGGGTCGGACTCAGCTCTGGGGCCAACGTCCTGACTTTC.

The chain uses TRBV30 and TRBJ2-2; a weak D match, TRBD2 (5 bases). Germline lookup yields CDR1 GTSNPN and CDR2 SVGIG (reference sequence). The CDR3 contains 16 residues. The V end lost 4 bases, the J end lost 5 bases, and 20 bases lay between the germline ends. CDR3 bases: TGTGCCTGGACCCTGGTGGTTACGCCGGGGACCGGGGAGCTGTTTTTT. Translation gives CAWTLVVTPGTGELFF.

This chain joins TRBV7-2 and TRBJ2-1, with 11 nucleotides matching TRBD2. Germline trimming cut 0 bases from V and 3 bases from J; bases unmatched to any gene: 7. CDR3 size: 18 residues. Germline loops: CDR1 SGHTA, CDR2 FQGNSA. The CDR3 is CASSLADPGLAGYNEQFF. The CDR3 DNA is TGTGCCAGCAGCTTAGCAGACCCCGGACTAGCGGGCTACAATGAGCAGTTCTTC.

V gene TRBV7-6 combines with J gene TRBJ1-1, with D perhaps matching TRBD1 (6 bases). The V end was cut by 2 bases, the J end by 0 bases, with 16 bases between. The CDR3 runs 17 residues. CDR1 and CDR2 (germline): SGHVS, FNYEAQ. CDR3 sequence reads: CASSLFPRGGMNTEAFF. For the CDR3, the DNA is TGTGCCAGCAGCTTATTCCCCAGAGGGGGAATGAACACTGAAGCTTTCTTT. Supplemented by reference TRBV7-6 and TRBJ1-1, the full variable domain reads GAGVSQSPRYKVTKRGQDVALRCDPISGHVSLYWYRQALGQGPEFLTYFNYEAQQDKSGLPNDRFSAERPEGSISTLTIQRTEQRDSAMYRCASSLFPRGGMNTEAFFGQGTRLTVV.

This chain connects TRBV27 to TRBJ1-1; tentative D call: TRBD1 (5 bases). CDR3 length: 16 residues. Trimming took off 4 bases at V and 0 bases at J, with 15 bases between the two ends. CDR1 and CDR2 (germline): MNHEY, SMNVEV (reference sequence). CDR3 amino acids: CASSSRGEGMNTEAFF. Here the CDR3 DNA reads TGTGCCAGCAGTTCCCGAGGGGAGGGGATGAACACTGAAGCTTTCTTT.

The CDR3 nucleotides are TGTGCCAGTAGGGGACTAGCGAGCACCGGGGAGCTGTTTTTT. Protein: CASRGLASTGELFF. The chain recombines TRBV19 with TRBJ2-2; 10 positions match TRBD2. This CDR3 comprises 14 residues. With 6 bases clipped from V and 4 bases from J, the junction kept 2 bases outside the gene matches. CDR1 and CDR2 (germline): LNHDA, SQIVND (reference sequence).

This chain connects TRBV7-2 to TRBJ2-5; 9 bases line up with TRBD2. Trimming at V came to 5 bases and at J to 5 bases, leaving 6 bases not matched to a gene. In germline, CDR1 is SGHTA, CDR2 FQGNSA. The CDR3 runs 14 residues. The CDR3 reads CASSRRREGETQYF. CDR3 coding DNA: TGTGCCAGCAGCAGGAGGCGGGAGGGGGAGACCCAGTACTTC.

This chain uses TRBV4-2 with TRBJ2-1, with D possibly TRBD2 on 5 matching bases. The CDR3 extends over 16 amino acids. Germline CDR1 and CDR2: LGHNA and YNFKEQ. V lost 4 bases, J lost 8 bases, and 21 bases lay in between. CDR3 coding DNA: TGTGCCAGCAGCCCTAGGGAGACCCCCTTTTTCCATGAGCAGTTCTTC. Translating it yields CASSPRETPFFHEQFF.

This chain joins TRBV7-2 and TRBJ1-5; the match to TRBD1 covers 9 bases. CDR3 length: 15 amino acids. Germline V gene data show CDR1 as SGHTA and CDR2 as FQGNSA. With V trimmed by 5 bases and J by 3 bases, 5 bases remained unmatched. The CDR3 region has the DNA TGTGCCAGCAGCCTCGGGACAGGGTTCAATCAGCCCCAGCATTTT. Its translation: CASSLGTGFNQPQHF.